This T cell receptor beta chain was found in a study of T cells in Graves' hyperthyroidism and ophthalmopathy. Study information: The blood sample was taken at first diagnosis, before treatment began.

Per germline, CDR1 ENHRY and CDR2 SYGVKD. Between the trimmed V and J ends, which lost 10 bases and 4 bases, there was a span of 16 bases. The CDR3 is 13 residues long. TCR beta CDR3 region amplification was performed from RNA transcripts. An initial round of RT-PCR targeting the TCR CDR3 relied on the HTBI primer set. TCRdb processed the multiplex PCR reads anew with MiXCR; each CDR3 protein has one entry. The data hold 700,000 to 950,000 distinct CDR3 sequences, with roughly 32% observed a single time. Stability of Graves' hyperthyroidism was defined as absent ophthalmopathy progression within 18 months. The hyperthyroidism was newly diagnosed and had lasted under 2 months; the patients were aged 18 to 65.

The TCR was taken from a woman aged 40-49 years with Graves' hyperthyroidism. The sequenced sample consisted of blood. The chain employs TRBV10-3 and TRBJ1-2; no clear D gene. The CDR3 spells CASSDTRGYGYTF. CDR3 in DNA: TGTGCCAGCAGCGACACCCGGGGCTATGGCTACACCTTC.